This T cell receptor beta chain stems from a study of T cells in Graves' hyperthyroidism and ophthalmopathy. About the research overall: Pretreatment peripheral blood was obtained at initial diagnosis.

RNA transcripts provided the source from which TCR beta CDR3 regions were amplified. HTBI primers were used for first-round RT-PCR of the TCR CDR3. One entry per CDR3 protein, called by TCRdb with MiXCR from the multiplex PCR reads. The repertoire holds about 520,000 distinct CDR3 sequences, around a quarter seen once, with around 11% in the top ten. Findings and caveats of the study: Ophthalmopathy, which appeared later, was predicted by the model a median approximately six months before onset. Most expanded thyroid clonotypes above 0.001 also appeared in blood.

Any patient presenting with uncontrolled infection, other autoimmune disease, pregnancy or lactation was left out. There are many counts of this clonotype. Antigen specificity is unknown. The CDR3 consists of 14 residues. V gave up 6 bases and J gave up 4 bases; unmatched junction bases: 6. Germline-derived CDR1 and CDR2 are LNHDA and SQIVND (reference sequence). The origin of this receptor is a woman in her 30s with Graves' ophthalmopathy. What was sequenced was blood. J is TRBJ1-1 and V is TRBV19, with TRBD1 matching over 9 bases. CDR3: CASRTQGAVTEAFF. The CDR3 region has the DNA TGTGCCAGTAGAACACAGGGGGCTGTCACTGAAGCTTTCTTT.